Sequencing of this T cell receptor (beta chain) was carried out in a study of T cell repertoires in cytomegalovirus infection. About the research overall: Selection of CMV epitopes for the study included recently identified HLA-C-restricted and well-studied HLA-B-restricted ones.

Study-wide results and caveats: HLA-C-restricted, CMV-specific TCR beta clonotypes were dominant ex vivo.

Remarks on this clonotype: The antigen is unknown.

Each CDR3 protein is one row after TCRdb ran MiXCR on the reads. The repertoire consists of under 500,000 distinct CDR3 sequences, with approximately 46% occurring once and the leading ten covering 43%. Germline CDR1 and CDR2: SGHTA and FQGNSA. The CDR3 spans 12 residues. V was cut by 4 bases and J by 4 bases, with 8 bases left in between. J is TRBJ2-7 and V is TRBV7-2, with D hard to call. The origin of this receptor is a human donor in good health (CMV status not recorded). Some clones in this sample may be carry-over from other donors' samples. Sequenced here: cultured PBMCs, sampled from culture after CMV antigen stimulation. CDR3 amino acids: CASSSEQYEQYF. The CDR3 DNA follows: TGTGCCAGCAGCTCTGAACAATACGAGCAGTACTTC.